This entry lists 11 T cell receptor beta chains sequenced from one sample in a study of T cells expressing NK-cell markers. TCRdb reanalyzed the 5' RACE reads and collapses them to one entry per CDR3 protein, without DNA. This table lists 350,000 to 450,000 distinct CDR3 sequences. Sequenced input: blood T cells: a sorted CD56 or NKG2C T cell subset, CD4+ or CD8+ T cells, or bulk PBMC T cells (not recorded which). These receptors all come from a man between 18 and 69 years old in good health.

This chain joins TRBV7-8 and TRBJ1-1; checking the TCRdb D call of TRBD1 is not possible without DNA. The CDR3 length is 13 residues. The germline gives CDR1 SGHVS, CDR2 FQNEAQ. The CDR3 is CASSFQGLTEAFF.

This chain connects TRBV9 to TRBJ2-2. The length of the CDR3 is 16 residues. Per the germline V gene, CDR1 is SGDLS and CDR2 is YYNGEE. This chain's CDR3 is CASSVVGTSNTGELFF.

The V gene is TRBV19, the J gene TRBJ2-3; TCRdb returns TRBD2, unconfirmable since there is no DNA. Germline V CDR1 and CDR2: LNHDA, SQIVND (reference sequence). CDR3 length equals 14 residues. This CDR3 is CASSIDRAPDTQYF.

The chain uses TRBV18 and TRBJ2-4; TCRdb reports TRBD2, a call that lacks DNA to check it against. The CDR3 contains 19 residues. Germline values: CDR1 KGHSH, CDR2 LQKENI. The CDR3 reads CASSPPLGQGLLAKNIQYF.

The CDR3 region is CASSYGGTGSTEAFF. The V and J genes are TRBV6-5 and TRBJ1-1; TCRdb's D gene call, TRBD1, goes unchecked for lack of DNA. The CDR3 loop spans 15 amino acids. Germline V gene data show CDR1 as MNHEY and CDR2 as SVGAGI.

The V gene is TRBV14, the J gene TRBJ1-4; TCRdb's D call, TRBD1, is unchecked because there is no DNA. This CDR3 region has 15 residues. Germline values: CDR1 SGHDN, CDR2 FVKESK. The CDR3 loop reads CASSHNRGRNEKLFF.

The rearrangement joins TRBV11-2 to TRBJ2-5; TCRdb reports TRBD2, a call that lacks DNA to check it against. The CDR3 has 17 residues. CDR1 and CDR2 (germline): SGHAT, FQNNGV. CDR3 amino acids: CASSLLTSSGGRETQYF.

The genes are TRBV6-5 and TRBJ2-3; TCRdb's assignment of TRBD2 cannot be checked, as there is no DNA. This CDR3 has 17 amino acids. The V gene's germline CDR1 is MNHEY and CDR2 SVGAGI. The CDR3 protein is CASSYSWGTSGTDTQYF.

The chain joins TRBV12-3 or TRBV12-4 to TRBJ2-1; there is no DNA to check the TCRdb D call of TRBD1. The CDR3 is made up of 15 amino acids. CDR3 region: CASSLVWGPDNEQFF.

This sequence joins TRBV12-3 or TRBV12-4 and TRBJ1-2; the D gene TCRdb calls, TRBD1, cannot be checked with no DNA. The CDR3 extends over 13 amino acids. The CDR3 reads CASTLGRDTGYTF.

The J gene is TRBJ2-1, the V gene TRBV7-8; the D call of TRBD2 rests on TCRdb alone, since no DNA is present to check it. The germline gives CDR1 SGHVS, CDR2 FQNEAQ. This CDR3 comprises 18 residues. CDR3 region: CASSFGGRGWSDRNEQFF.